The text below deals with one T cell receptor (beta chain). The target antigen is unknown. The record originates from a study of cytomegalovirus exposure and HLA in healthy donors. Whole-study results and caveats: Prior analysis indicated that the majority of TCR beta V segments exhibited productivity approximately 90% or approximately 30% of the time. A later analysis linked a missense DCLRE1C variant to TCR beta V- and J-gene trimming. Cytomegalovirus-associated status was assigned to more than 150 TCR beta chains.

This CDR3 has 16 amino acids. V gave up 4 bases and J gave up 6 bases; unmatched junction bases: 10. CDR1 and CDR2 (germline): SGHTA, FQGNSA. Primers: 60 Vbeta forward and 13 Jbeta reverse. Method: immunoSEQ multiplex PCR; TCRdb's copy keeps in-frame clones and lacks some. Here the sample spans about 140,000 clones, around 78% being singletons. Sequencing used PBMCs. J is TRBJ1-5 and V is TRBV7-2; TRBD1 matches 9 bases. This sequence originates from a female donor in good health and CMV-seropositive. CDR3 in amino acids: CASSWDRVEAGQPQHF. As DNA, the CDR3 is TGTGCCAGCAGCTGGGACAGGGTTGAGGCTGGTCAGCCCCAGCATTTT.